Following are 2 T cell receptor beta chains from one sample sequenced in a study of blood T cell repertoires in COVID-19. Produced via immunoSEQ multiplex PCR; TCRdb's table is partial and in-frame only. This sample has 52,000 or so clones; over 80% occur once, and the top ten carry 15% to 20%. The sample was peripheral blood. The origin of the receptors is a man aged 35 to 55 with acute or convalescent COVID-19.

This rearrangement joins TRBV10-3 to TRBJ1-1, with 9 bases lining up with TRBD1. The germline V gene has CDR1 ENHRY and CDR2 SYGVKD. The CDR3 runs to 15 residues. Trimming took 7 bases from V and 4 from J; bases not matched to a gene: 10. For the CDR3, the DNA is TGTGCCATCACCAGGACAGGGGATGAGGGCACTGAAGCTTTCTTT. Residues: CAITRTGDEGTEAFF.

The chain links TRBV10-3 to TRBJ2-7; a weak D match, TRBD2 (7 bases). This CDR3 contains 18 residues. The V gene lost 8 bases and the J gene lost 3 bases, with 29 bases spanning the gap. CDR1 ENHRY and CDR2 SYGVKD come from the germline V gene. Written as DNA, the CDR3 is TGTGCCATCTGTGGGGTGGGTGGGGGGGGACGACAGGACTACGAGCAGTACGTC. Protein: CAICGVGGGGRQDYEQYV.